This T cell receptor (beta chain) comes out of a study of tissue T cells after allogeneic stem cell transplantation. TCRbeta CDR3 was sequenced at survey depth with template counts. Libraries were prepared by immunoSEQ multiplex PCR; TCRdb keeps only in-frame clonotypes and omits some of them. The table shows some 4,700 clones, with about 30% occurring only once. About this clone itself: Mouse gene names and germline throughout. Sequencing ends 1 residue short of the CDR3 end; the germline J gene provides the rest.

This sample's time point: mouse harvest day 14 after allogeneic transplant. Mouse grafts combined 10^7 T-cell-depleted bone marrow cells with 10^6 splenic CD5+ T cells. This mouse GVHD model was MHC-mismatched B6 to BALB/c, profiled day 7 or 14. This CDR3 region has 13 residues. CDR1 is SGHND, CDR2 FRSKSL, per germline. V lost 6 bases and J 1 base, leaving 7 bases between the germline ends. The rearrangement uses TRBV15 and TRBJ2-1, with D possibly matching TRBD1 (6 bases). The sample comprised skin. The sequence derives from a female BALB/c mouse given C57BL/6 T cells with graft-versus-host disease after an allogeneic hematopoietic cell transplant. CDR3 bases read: TGTGCCAGCAGGGGACAAAACTATGCTGAGCAGTTC. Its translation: CASRGQNYAEQF. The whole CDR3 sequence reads CASRGQNYAEQFF.